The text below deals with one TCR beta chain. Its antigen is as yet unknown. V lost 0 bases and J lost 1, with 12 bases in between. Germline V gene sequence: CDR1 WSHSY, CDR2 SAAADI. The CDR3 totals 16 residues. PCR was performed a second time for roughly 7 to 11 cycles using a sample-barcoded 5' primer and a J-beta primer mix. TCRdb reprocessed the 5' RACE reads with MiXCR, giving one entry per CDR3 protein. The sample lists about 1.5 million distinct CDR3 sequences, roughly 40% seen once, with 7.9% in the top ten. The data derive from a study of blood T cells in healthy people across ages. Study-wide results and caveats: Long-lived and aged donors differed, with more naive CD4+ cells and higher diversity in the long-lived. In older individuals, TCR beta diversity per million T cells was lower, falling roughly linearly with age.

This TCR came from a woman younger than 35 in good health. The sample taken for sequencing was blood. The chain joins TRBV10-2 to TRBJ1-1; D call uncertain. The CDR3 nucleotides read TGCGCCAGCAGTGAGTCCGCCTGGAGGGCGAACACTGAAGCTTTCTTT. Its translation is CASSESAWRANTEAFF.